The 25 T cell receptor beta chains reported below all come from one sample, sequenced in a study of shared clonotypes between healthy human individuals. Sequenced by immunoSEQ multiplex PCR; TCRdb stores in-frame clones only, minus some. The table shows over 400,000 clones, with about 96% occurring only once. Sequences were obtained from naive CD4+ T cells sorted from blood. Stated subset: CD45RA+ positively selected. The source is a young woman in good health.

This clone is a singleton in its sample. The chain recombines TRBV10-3 with TRBJ1-4; tentatively, D is TRBD1 (5 bases). CDR1 is ENHRY, CDR2 SYGVKD, per germline. The CDR3 extends over 18 amino acids. The V gene lost 6 bases and the J gene lost 6 bases, with 26 bases spanning the gap. For the CDR3, the DNA is TGTGCCATCAGAGCGTCCGCAGGGCGAGTGGAGGGTGATGAAAAACTGTTTTTT. Residues: CAIRASAGRVEGDEKLFF.

This chain links TRBV28 with TRBJ2-7, with 12 bases aligning to TRBD2. V gave up 5 bases and J gave up 0 bases; unmatched junction bases: 8. The CDR3 runs 17 residues. Germline V gene data show CDR1 as MDHEN and CDR2 as SYDVKM. The CDR3 DNA sequence: TGTGCCAGCAGTGCGCGACTAGCGGGAGTTTTCTCCTACGAGCAGTACTTC. This sequence encodes CASSARLAGVFSYEQYF.

V gene TRBV6-1 combines with J gene TRBJ1-2; D perhaps matches TRBD1 (6 bases). CDR1 MNHNS and CDR2 SASEGT come from the germline V gene. V lost 1 base to trimming and J lost 6 bases, with 18 bases between them. This CDR3 has 16 residues. The CDR3 nucleotides read TGTGCCAGCAGTGAAGTCTACAGGGATCGTTCTCATGGCTACACCTTC. The encoded protein is CASSEVYRDRSHGYTF.

The V and J genes are TRBV4-1 and TRBJ1-1, with TRBD1 as a possible D gene (5 bases). CDR1 and CDR2 from the germline V gene are MGHRA and YSYEKL. The CDR3 covers 14 residues. With 2 bases removed from V and 5 bases from J, the gap between germline ends came to 12 bases. The DNA for the CDR3 is TGCGCCAGCAGCCAAAGACAGTTGGGAACTGAAGCTTTCTTT. Its protein product is CASSQRQLGTEAFF.

Points on this clone: In the same sample, other DNA sequences code for this CDR3. The chain has TRBV5-1 and TRBJ2-1; 8 bases map to TRBD2. The V gene's germline CDR1 is SGHRS and CDR2 YFSETQ. The CDR3 has 15 residues. V lost 1 base to trimming and J lost 4 bases; unmatched junction nucleotides: 4. The CDR3 is CASSLTSGAYNEQFF. DNA for the CDR3: TGCGCCAGCAGCTTGACTAGCGGCGCATACAATGAGCAGTTCTTC.

The J gene is TRBJ2-1, the V gene TRBV4-1; D may match TRBD1 or TRBD2 (5 bases each). This CDR3 is 16 amino acids long. Trimming took off 1 base at V and 2 bases at J, with 12 bases between the two ends. Germline CDR1 reads MGHRA; CDR2 reads YSYEKL. The CDR3, as DNA: TGCGCCAGCAGCCAAGCTGGGGGTGGTGCCTACAATGAGCAGTTCTTC. As protein: CASSQAGGGAYNEQFF.

The rearrangement joins TRBV15 to TRBJ1-2, with unresolved D. Per germline, CDR1 LNHNV and CDR2 YYDKDF (reference sequence). The CDR3 loop spans 16 amino acids. V was clipped by 5 bases and J by 3 bases, with 19 bases between them. DNA of the CDR3: TGTGCCACCAGCTCCCTAAGATTGGACGCCTACTATGGCTACACCTTC. Residues: CATSSLRLDAYYGYTF.

This chain uses TRBV5-8 with TRBJ1-5; 8 bases align to TRBD1. With V trimmed by 7 bases and J by 0 bases, 15 bases remained unmatched. CDR3 length: 18 residues. Germline CDR1 is SGHTS and CDR2 is YDEGEE. The CDR3: CASPPRTGGSDSNQPQHF. As DNA, the CDR3 is TGTGCCAGCCCGCCACGAACAGGGGGGTCAGATAGCAATCAGCCCCAGCATTTT.

The chain couples TRBV19 to TRBJ2-2; no clear D. Germline values: CDR1 LNHDA, CDR2 SQIVND (reference sequence). The CDR3 runs 13 residues. V shed 6 bases and J shed 1 base, with 6 bases lying between them. The CDR3 DNA reads as TGTGCCAGTAGCGGGCTGAACACCGGGGAGCTGTTTTTT. This translates into CASSGLNTGELFF.

V and J are TRBV7-3 and TRBJ2-5; the D gene is possibly TRBD2 (5 bases). CDR3 length equals 13 residues. V lost 1 base, J lost 3 bases, and 6 bases lay in between. Per the germline V gene, CDR1 is SGHTA and CDR2 is FQGTGA. The CDR3 nucleotides are TGTGCCAGCAGCTTAAGAGGGAAAGAGACCCAGTACTTC. Amino acids: CASSLRGKETQYF.

This rearrangement joins TRBV7-9 to TRBJ2-2; 8 nucleotides align to TRBD2. The J segment lost 2 bases and the V segment lost 5 bases, leaving 16 bases of the junction unmatched. Per the germline V gene, CDR1 is SEHNR and CDR2 is FQNEAQ (reference sequence). This CDR3 has 19 residues. CDR3 nucleotide sequence: TGTGCCAGCAGCACCGCACCCCTTCGAGCGGGAGCCAACACCGGGGAGCTGTTTTTT. As protein: CASSTAPLRAGANTGELFF.

The chain is built from TRBV18 and TRBJ2-5; maybe TRBD1 (5 bases). V was clipped by 2 bases and J by 5 bases, with 9 bases between them. CDR3 length equals 13 residues. CDR1 and CDR2 from the germline V gene are KGHSH and LQKENI. In DNA, the CDR3 is TGTGCCAGCTCACCAGGGAACAGGGAGACCCAGTACTTC. This sequence encodes CASSPGNRETQYF.

This CDR3 is CSVGAGSRNQPQHF. In DNA, the CDR3 is TGCAGCGTGGGGGCAGGGTCGAGAAATCAGCCCCAGCATTTT. The chain couples TRBV29-1 to TRBJ1-5; D might be TRBD1 (6 bases). Germline lookup yields CDR1 SQVTM and CDR2 ANQGSEA. CDR3 length equals 14 residues. V was cut by 6 bases and J by 4 bases, with 16 bases left in between.

The chain joins TRBV5-8 to TRBJ2-3, with 13 bases that match TRBD2. Germline V gives CDR1 SGHTS, CDR2 YDEGEE. The CDR3 sequence is 16 residues long. The trim removed 0 bases at V and 5 bases at J, leaving 3 bases unmatched. CDR3: CASSLGLAGGVDTQYF. CDR3 DNA sequence: TGTGCCAGCAGCTTGGGACTAGCGGGAGGAGTAGATACGCAGTATTTT.

In its sample, this clone was seen once. The chain has TRBV29-1 and TRBJ2-7; 8 nucleotides line up with TRBD2. There are 15 residues in the CDR3. Germline V gene lookup returns CDR1 SQVTM and CDR2 ANQGSEA. V dropped 1 base and J dropped 6; count of bases not matched to a gene: 11. CDR3: CSVEVKAGVSFEQYF. CDR3 DNA: TGCAGCGTTGAAGTAAAAGCGGGAGTAAGTTTCGAGCAGTACTTC.

This chain connects TRBV5-1 to TRBJ1-1, with TRBD1 identical over 9 bases. V lost 9 bases to trimming and J lost 6 bases; unmatched junction nucleotides: 9. CDR1 is SGHRS, CDR2 YFSETQ, per germline. The CDR3 consists of 13 residues. The CDR3 DNA follows: TGCGCCACCAAATCAACAGGGGGCTCTGAAGCTTTCTTT. Residues: CATKSTGGSEAFF.

The chain couples TRBV14 to TRBJ2-5; D perhaps matches TRBD1 (6 bases). The closer fit of TRBJ2-7 to the DNA end suggests the J call may be wrong. The CDR3 is 16 residues long. The germline V gene has CDR1 SGHDN and CDR2 FVKESK. The CDR3 bases are TGTGCCAGCAGCCAAACTACAGGGAATATCTACTACGAGCAGTACTTC. Translated: CASSQTTGNIYYEQYF.

The chain has TRBV5-4 and TRBJ1-2; D is ambiguous. V was pared by 1 base and J by 0 bases, with 13 bases between. Germline-derived CDR1 and CDR2 are SGHNT and YYREEE (reference sequence). CDR3 length equals 16 residues. The CDR3 DNA reads as TGTGCCAGCAGCTTGAAACCCCCTTTCTCTAACTATGGCTACACCTTC. Its translation: CASSLKPPFSNYGYTF.

J is TRBJ2-3 and V is TRBV27; D might be TRBD2 (6 bases). The CDR3 is made up of 14 amino acids. V was cut by 6 bases and J by 0 bases, with 10 bases left in between. CDR1 and CDR2 (germline): MNHEY, SMNVEV (reference sequence). CDR3 sequence reads: CASRGLDSTDTQYF. Written as DNA, the CDR3 is TGTGCCAGCAGGGGACTTGATAGCACAGATACGCAGTATTTT.

The chain carries TRBV7-2 and TRBJ2-7, with 11 bases identical to TRBD2. V lost 9 bases, J lost 2 bases, and 6 bases stayed unmatched. Germline V gene data show CDR1 as SGHTA and CDR2 as FQGNSA. This CDR3 has 14 amino acids. CDR3 in amino acids: CASTGTSGPYEQYF. In DNA, the CDR3 is TGTGCCAGTACCGGGACTAGCGGCCCCTACGAGCAGTACTTC.

V and J are TRBV10-3 and TRBJ2-7; TRBD1 or TRBD2 may be the D gene (5 bases each). Germline loops: CDR1 ENHRY, CDR2 SYGVKD. Trimming cost V 5 bases and J 1 base, with 15 bases left between them. There are 15 residues in the CDR3. The CDR3 coding sequence is TGTGCCATCAGTTCTTCCGGGACGGGATCCTACGAGCAGTACTTC. Translating gives CAISSSGTGSYEQYF.

This chain joins TRBV28 and TRBJ2-7; 10 nucleotides align to TRBD1. CDR3 length equals 15 residues. J gave up 4 bases and V 6 bases, and 9 bases lay outside the gene matches. Germline CDR1 is MDHEN and CDR2 is SYDVKM. Here the CDR3 DNA reads TGTGCCAGCAGCCCGACAGGACAGGGGGTGTACGAGCAGTACTTC. This gives the protein CASSPTGQGVYEQYF.

The V gene is TRBV9, the J gene TRBJ1-2, with D tentatively TRBD1 (6 bases). V lost 2 bases, J lost 4 bases, and 12 bases lay in between. CDR1 is SGDLS, CDR2 YYNGEE, per germline. This CDR3 has 14 amino acids. CDR3 coding DNA: TGTGCCAGCAGCGTGGGGGGGGCCAGCTATGGCTACACCTTC. Its protein is CASSVGGASYGYTF.

V gene TRBV28 combines with J gene TRBJ1-1, with D hard to call. The CDR3 sequence is 12 residues long. CDR1 and CDR2 from the germline V gene are MDHEN and SYDVKM. Trimming removed 6 bases from V and 0 bases from J, with 5 bases in between. CDR3 nucleotide sequence: TGTGCCAGCAGGGGCCTGAACACTGAAGCTTTCTTT. Translation gives CASRGLNTEAFF.

The chain is built from TRBV5-1 and TRBJ1-3; the D gene is possibly TRBD1 (5 bases). The CDR3 loop spans 15 amino acids. Deletions cut 2 bases from V and 1 base from J, with 10 bases between. Germline V gene lookup returns CDR1 SGHRS and CDR2 YFSETQ. The CDR3 is CASSFGGSSGNTIYF. CDR3 DNA: TGCGCCAGCAGCTTTGGGGGGTCGTCTGGAAACACCATATATTTT.